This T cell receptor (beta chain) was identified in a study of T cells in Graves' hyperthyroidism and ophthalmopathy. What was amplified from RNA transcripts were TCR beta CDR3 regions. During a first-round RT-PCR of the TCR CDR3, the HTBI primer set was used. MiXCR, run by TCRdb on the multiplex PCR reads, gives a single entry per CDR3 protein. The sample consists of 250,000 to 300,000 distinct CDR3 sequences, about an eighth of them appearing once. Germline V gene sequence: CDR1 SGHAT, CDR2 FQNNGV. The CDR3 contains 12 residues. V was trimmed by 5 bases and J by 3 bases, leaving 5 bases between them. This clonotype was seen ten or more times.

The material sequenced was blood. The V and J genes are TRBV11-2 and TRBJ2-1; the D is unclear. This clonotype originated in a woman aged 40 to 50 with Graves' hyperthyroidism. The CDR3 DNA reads TGTGCCAGCAGCCTCCTCTACAATGAGCAGTTCTTC. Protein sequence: CASSLLYNEQFF.